This TCR beta chain was recovered during a study of T cell changes during pregnancy in multiple sclerosis. Assay: immunoSEQ multiplex PCR; the TCRdb copy retains only in-frame clones and omits some. Of 30,000 to 45,000 clones listed, 88% are singletons. The sample here was CD4+ T cells from peripheral blood mononuclear cells, taken before pregnancy. The source is a female donor with multiple sclerosis, enrolled in a pregnancy study.

CDR3 sequence (DNA): TGCGCCAGCAGCTTGGCCTTCGGGCGGGACCAAGAGACCCAGTACTTC. It translates to CASSLAFGRDQETQYF. This chain joins TRBV5-1 and TRBJ2-5; TRBD2 might be the D (5 bases). The V end was cut by 0 bases, the J end by 0 bases, with 12 bases between. Germline V CDR1 and CDR2: SGHRS, YFSETQ. The CDR3 contains 16 residues.